One sample yielded the 16 T cell receptor beta chains listed below, sequenced in a study of early T cells in non-severe SARS-CoV-2 infection. TCRdb used MiXCR to reprocess the 5' RACE reads, holding one entry per CDR3 protein. In the table there are about 79,000 distinct CDR3 sequences, 11% of which are singletons. The sequencing sample was made of whole blood. These receptor sequences come from an adult who was a healthcare worker with PCR-confirmed SARS-CoV-2 infection or an uninfected control (not recorded which).

The chain couples TRBV3-1 to TRBJ1-1; D might be TRBD1 (5 bases). Germline CDR1 reads LGHDT; CDR2 reads YNNKEL (reference sequence). Trimming left V 4 bases short and J 5 bases short, with 11 bases between. This CDR3 region has 13 residues. CDR3 residues: CASSPEGLTEAFF. The CDR3 DNA follows: TGTGCCAGCAGCCCTGAGGGGTTAACTGAAGCTTTCTTT.

The chain links TRBV9 to TRBJ1-6; D remains unclear. Trimming pared 4 bases from V and 8 bases from J, leaving 10 bases between. CDR3 length: 13 amino acids. CDR1 SGDLS and CDR2 YYNGEE come from the germline V gene. This chain's CDR3 is CASSPGPDSPLHF. The CDR3 DNA sequence: TGTGCCAGCAGCCCCGGCCCAGATTCACCCCTCCACTTT. The entire variable domain, with the rest obtained from reference TRBV9 and TRBJ1-6, is as follows: DSGVTQTPKHLITATGQRVTLRCSPRSGDLSVYWYQQSLDQGLQFLIQYYNGEERAKGNILERFSAQQFPDLHSELNLSSLELGDSALYFCASSPGPDSPLHFGNGTRLTVT.

There are a few counts of this clonotype. This chain links TRBV3-1 with TRBJ2-7, with 7 positions matching TRBD1. V trimming: 3 bases; J trimming: 6 bases; junction bases outside the gene matches: 5. The CDR3 is 13 residues long. Germline values: CDR1 LGHDT, CDR2 YNNKEL (reference sequence). This chain's CDR3 is CASSQGQPTEQYF. The CDR3, as DNA: TGTGCCAGCAGCCAGGGACAGCCTACCGAGCAGTACTTC.

The V call is TRBV10-3, the J call TRBJ1-2; D is unresolved. The germline CDR1 and CDR2 sequences are ENHRY and SYGVKD. This CDR3 region has 16 residues. With 0 bases removed from V and 0 bases from J, the gap between germline ends came to 11 bases. CDR3 sequence (DNA): TGTGCCATCAGTGAGTCCCGGCAGGATCCTAACTATGGCTACACCTTC. Its protein is CAISESRQDPNYGYTF.

The CDR3 sequence is CASSSRGGQSYNEQFF. The DNA of the CDR3 is TGTGCCAGCAGCTCCCGAGGGGGACAGAGTTACAATGAGCAGTTCTTC. The V call is TRBV7-3, the J call TRBJ2-1; 7 bases are a match to TRBD1. The V and J ends lost 4 bases and 4 bases, in that order; junction bases with no gene match: 10. CDR1 SGHTA and CDR2 FQGTGA come from the germline V gene. This CDR3 contains 16 residues.

This clonotype was detected a few times. The V and J genes are TRBV29-1 and TRBJ2-7; TRBD1 agrees at 9 bases. Germline values: CDR1 SQVTM, CDR2 ANQGSEA. The CDR3 spans 13 residues. V shed 8 bases, J shed 1 base, and the junction held 6 bases outside the gene matches. In nucleotides, the CDR3 is TGCAGCTACAGACAGGGGGAATCCTACGAGCAGTACTTC. It encodes CSYRQGESYEQYF.

Here the CDR3 reads CASFRGDTQYF. CDR3 nucleotides: TGTGCCAGCTTCAGGGGGGATACGCAGTATTTT. The V and J genes are TRBV12-3 or TRBV12-4 and TRBJ2-3; 7 bases align to TRBD1. Unmatched junction bases numbered 2, after V lost 8 bases and J lost 6 bases. CDR3 length: 11 residues.

In this sample, this clonotype turned up a few times. The chain links TRBV11-2 to TRBJ1-1; D gene uncertain. The CDR3 runs to 12 residues. Trimming took 1 base from V and 8 from J, leaving 8 bases between them. Germline loops: CDR1 SGHAT, CDR2 FQNNGV. The CDR3, as DNA: TGTGCCAGCAGCTTAGCACAGCGAGAAGCTTTCTTT. This codes for CASSLAQREAFF.

This clonotype showed up just a few times. The chain has TRBV5-6 and TRBJ2-5; D might be TRBD2 (6 bases). Trimming cost V 1 base and J 3 bases, with 16 bases left between them. The germline V gene has CDR1 SGHDT and CDR2 YYEEEE. The CDR3 consists of 16 residues. The CDR3 loop reads CASSLLAPGREETQYF. CDR3 sequence (DNA): TGTGCCAGCAGCTTGCTGGCCCCCGGGAGAGAAGAGACCCAGTACTTC.

This clonotype was seen a handful of times. The rearrangement joins TRBV6-6 to TRBJ2-2; D perhaps matches TRBD2 (5 bases). The germline V gene has CDR1 MNHNY and CDR2 SVGAGI (reference sequence). V gave up 3 bases and J gave up 6 bases, with 5 bases separating them. The CDR3 consists of 12 residues. CDR3 protein: CASSYSAGELFF. For the CDR3, the DNA is TGTGCCAGCAGTTATAGCGCCGGGGAGCTGTTTTTT.

The genes are TRBV4-3 and TRBJ1-1; unclear D gene. CDR3 length: 15 residues. Between the trimmed V and J ends, which lost 1 base and 2 bases, there was a span of 11 bases. Germline CDR1 LGHNA, CDR2 YSLEER. The CDR3 loop reads CASSQVTQSNTEAFF. As DNA, the CDR3 is TGCGCCAGCAGCCAAGTGACACAGTCAAACACTGAAGCTTTCTTT.

This clonotype was recorded a few times. This chain connects TRBV7-2 to TRBJ2-2; the D gene is possibly TRBD2 (6 bases). The CDR3 is made up of 15 amino acids. Germline CDR1 is SGHTA and CDR2 is FQGNSA. V lost 2 bases and J 4 bases, leaving 11 bases between the germline ends. CDR3 residues: CASSLRDSATGELFF. In DNA, the CDR3 is TGTGCCAGCAGCTTAAGGGACTCGGCCACCGGGGAGCTGTTTTTT.

This clonotype has ten or more counts. The chain combines TRBV5-4 with TRBJ1-1; TRBD1 matches 10 bases. The V segment lost 2 bases and the J segment 4 bases; nucleotides outside the gene matches: 11. This CDR3 spans 17 amino acids. Germline assignment: CDR1 SGHNT and CDR2 YYREEE (reference sequence). The CDR3 sequence is CASSFRDRGREGTEAFF. The CDR3 DNA reads as TGTGCCAGCAGCTTCCGGGACAGGGGTCGGGAGGGCACTGAAGCTTTCTTT.

This clonotype was counted between two and nine times. J is TRBJ1-6 and V is TRBV28; 10 nucleotides match TRBD1. CDR3 length: 15 amino acids. J lost 10 bases, V lost 1 base, and 4 bases had no gene match. Germline CDR1 is MDHEN and CDR2 is SYDVKM. This CDR3 is CASSLFGTGESPLHF. CDR3 nucleotides: TGTGCCAGCAGTTTATTCGGGACAGGGGAATCACCCCTCCACTTT.

This clonotype was recorded many times. The rearrangement joins TRBV12-3 or TRBV12-4 to TRBJ1-2; D ambiguous. This CDR3 is 14 amino acids long. V was cut by 6 bases and J by 1 base, with 12 bases left in between. CDR3 DNA: TGTGCCAGCAGCCCAACACCATATAACTATGGCTACACCTTC. This encodes CASSPTPYNYGYTF.

At least ten counts were recorded for this clonotype. This rearrangement joins TRBV5-5 to TRBJ2-3; no reliable D call. V gave up 1 base and J gave up 1 base, with 10 bases separating them. CDR1 and CDR2 from the germline V gene are SGHKS and YYEKEE (reference sequence). CDR3 length equals 15 residues. CDR3 DNA sequence: TGTGCCAGCAGCTTGACCGGGTTTGGCACAGATACGCAGTATTTT. Translated, it gives CASSLTGFGTDTQYF.